This TCR beta chain was documented in a study of cytomegalovirus exposure and HLA in healthy donors. V lost 2 bases and J 0 bases, leaving 16 bases between the germline ends. Germline V lookup: CDR1 SEHNR, CDR2 FQNEAQ (reference sequence). CDR3 length equals 17 residues. This clone was seen just once. TCRdb's copy holds only in-frame clones and misses some; the assay was immunoSEQ multiplex PCR. Of some 110,000 clones listed, approximately 90% were seen once; the top ten hold around 4.5%. The 120-subject validation cohort, separate from the approximately 660-subject first cohort, included the donors. The clonotype was recovered from a young man in good health and CMV-seropositive. Sequencing was done on a sample of PBMCs. The gene calls are TRBV7-9 and TRBJ1-2; no firm D call. CDR3 nucleotides: TGTGCCAGCAGCTTATTGACTCCTCGGTCAGCTAACTATGGCTACACCTTC. It codes for CASSLLTPRSANYGYTF.